These 9 T cell receptor beta chains came from one sample sequenced in a study of identifying expanded T cells in peripheral blood. Measured with immunoSEQ multiplex PCR; TCRdb has only the in-frame clones, and not every one. The table has 95,000 or so clones, approximately 86% seen once; the top ten hold roughly 5.3%. The sequencing input was blood. These receptors were collected from a person aged 18 to 75 in good health.

This clone came up a few times. This chain connects TRBV18 to TRBJ1-2; 7 nucleotides match TRBD1. The V segment lost 3 bases and the J segment 5 bases; nucleotides outside the gene matches: 3. Germline CDR1 KGHSH, CDR2 LQKENI. The CDR3 is made up of 13 amino acids. Written as DNA, the CDR3 is TGTGCCAGCTCACCGGCGACAGGGTATGGCTACACCTTC. It codes for CASSPATGYGYTF. The full variable domain, in which reference TRBV18 and TRBJ1-2 provide the parts outside the CDR3, is NAGVMQNPRHLVRRRGQEARLRCSPMKGHSHVYWYRQLPEEGLKFMVYLQKENIIDESGMPKERFSAEFPKEGPSILRIQQVVRGDSAAYFCASSPATGYGYTFGSGTRLTVV.

The chain links TRBV7-6 to TRBJ2-3; TRBD2 agrees at 12 bases. This CDR3 comprises 18 residues. V dropped 3 bases and J dropped 7; count of bases not matched to a gene: 14. Germline values: CDR1 SGHVS, CDR2 FNYEAQ. The CDR3 nucleotides read TGTGCCAGCAGCTTCGCCATATCGACTAGCGGGGGAGGGAATACGCAGTATTTT. The encoded protein is CASSFAISTSGGGNTQYF.

This clone was seen only once. This chain connects TRBV11-2 to TRBJ1-2, with TRBD1 as a possible D gene (5 bases). CDR1 SGHAT and CDR2 FQNNGV come from the germline V gene. CDR3 length: 15 residues. Deletions cut 1 base from V and 4 bases from J, with 13 bases between. The CDR3 here is CASSLGTRVSYGYTF. CDR3 bases: TGTGCCAGCAGCTTAGGTACCAGGGTCTCCTATGGCTACACCTTC.

The chain combines TRBV29-1 with TRBJ1-6; D is possibly TRBD1 (6 bases). The V gene lost 6 bases and the J gene lost 7 bases, with 19 bases spanning the gap. Germline assignment: CDR1 SQVTM and CDR2 ANQGSEA. CDR3 size: 15 residues. CDR3: CSVGDTIMRNSPLHF. The CDR3, as DNA: TGCAGCGTCGGGGACACCATAATGAGGAATTCACCCCTCCACTTT.

This chain links TRBV7-7 with TRBJ2-3; no definite D call. The V gene's germline CDR1 is SSHAT and CDR2 FNYEAQ (reference sequence). The V gene lost 5 bases and the J gene lost 4 bases, with 13 bases spanning the gap. This CDR3 comprises 14 residues. The CDR3 nucleotides are TGTGCCAGCAGCCGCAACCTGGGGTCAGATACGCAGTATTTT. Its protein product is CASSRNLGSDTQYF.

The chain recombines TRBV7-6 with TRBJ2-3; D is possibly TRBD2 (6 bases). The CDR3 sequence is 15 residues long. V shed 5 bases and J shed 1 base, with 13 bases lying between them. CDR1 and CDR2 from the germline V gene are SGHVS and FNYEAQ. Written as DNA, the CDR3 is TGTGCCAGCAGCCCCCCGGGACTCGGCACAGATACGCAGTATTTT. This codes for CASSPPGLGTDTQYF.

V usage is TRBV14 and J usage is TRBJ1-1, with no clear D. Trimming removed 0 bases from V and 6 bases from J, with 8 bases in between. The CDR3 has 13 amino acids. Germline lookup yields CDR1 SGHDN and CDR2 FVKESK. CDR3 loop: CASSQDLTAEAFF. DNA of the CDR3: TGTGCCAGCAGCCAAGATCTAACCGCTGAAGCTTTCTTT.

The chain couples TRBV30 to TRBJ1-2, with 9 bases matching TRBD1. CDR1 and CDR2 from the germline V gene are GTSNPN and SVGIG (reference sequence). J was trimmed by 8 bases and V by 2 bases; bases with no gene match: 12. The CDR3 length is 15 residues. The CDR3 sequence is CAWSPPGQGAVGYTF. CDR3 sequence (DNA): TGTGCCTGGAGTCCCCCGGGACAGGGTGCAGTAGGCTACACCTTC.

The gene calls are TRBV18 and TRBJ2-1; D not certain. V was clipped by 3 bases and J by 4 bases, with 7 bases between them. Germline CDR1 and CDR2: KGHSH and LQKENI. The CDR3 sequence is 13 residues long. In DNA form, the CDR3 reads TGTGCCAGCTCACCTGTTGGTTACAATGAGCAGTTCTTC. It encodes CASSPVGYNEQFF.